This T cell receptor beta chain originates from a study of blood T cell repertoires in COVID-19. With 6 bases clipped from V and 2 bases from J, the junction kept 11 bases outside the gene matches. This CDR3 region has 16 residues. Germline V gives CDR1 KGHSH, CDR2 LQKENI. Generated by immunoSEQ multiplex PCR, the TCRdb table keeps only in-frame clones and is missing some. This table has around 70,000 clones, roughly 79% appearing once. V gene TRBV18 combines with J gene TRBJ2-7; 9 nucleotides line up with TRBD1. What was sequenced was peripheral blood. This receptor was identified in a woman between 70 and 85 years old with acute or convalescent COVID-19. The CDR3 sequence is CASSHGGTGRPYEQYF. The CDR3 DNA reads TGTGCCAGCTCGCACGGTGGGACAGGGCGTCCCTACGAGCAGTACTTC.